This T cell receptor (beta chain) came from a study of shared clonotypes between healthy human individuals. CD8 cells classed as naive were CD45RO-negative and positively selected for CCR7, excluding terminally differentiated effector memory CD45RA+ cells. Worth noting for this clone: Antigen specificity is unknown.

Study outcomes and limitations: Only a few donors were included, so the genetic and exposure-history diversity represented was limited.

Germline V CDR1 and CDR2: SGHVS, FQNEAQ. The V and J ends lost 2 bases and 1 base respectively, with 10 bases between them. This CDR3 has 15 residues. Profiling relied on immunoSEQ multiplex PCR, and the TCRdb table lists in-frame clones only, not all of them. The sample lists hundreds of thousands of clones, around 93% seen once, with around 24% in the top ten. Sequenced sample: naive CD8+ T cells sorted from blood. The chain employs TRBV7-8 and TRBJ2-3; D ambiguous. The sequence came from a man aged 25 to 40 in good health. The CDR3: CASSLKYSGTDTQYF. The DNA of the CDR3 is TGTGCCAGCAGCTTAAAATACAGCGGCACAGATACGCAGTATTTT.